Listed here are 24 T cell receptor beta chains from one sample, sequenced in a study of blood T cells in healthy people across ages. With a J-beta primer mix and a sample-barcoded 5' primer, a second PCR ran about 6 to 11 cycles. TCRdb recomputed calls from the 5' RACE reads with MiXCR, one row per CDR3 protein. The sample holds around 1,800,000 distinct CDR3 sequences, roughly two fifths seen once. The sample taken for sequencing was blood. The origin of the receptors is a human donor in good health.

This clonotype was detected only a few times. The J gene is TRBJ2-3, the V gene TRBV7-2; 11 bases are a match to TRBD2. V shed 3 bases and J 1 base; nucleotides not matched to a gene: 6. Germline assignment: CDR1 SGHTA and CDR2 FQGNSA. This CDR3 is 17 amino acids long. The CDR3 loop reads CASSLLAGGVGTDTQYF. The CDR3 DNA reads TGTGCCAGCAGCTTGTTAGCGGGGGGGGTCGGCACAGATACGCAGTATTTT.

The CDR3 here is CATRHLPGGGHYGYTF. CDR3 nucleotide sequence: TGTGCCACCAGACACTTACCCGGAGGGGGCCACTATGGCTACACCTTC. This chain links TRBV12-3 or TRBV12-4 with TRBJ1-2; the match to TRBD1 covers 7 bases. The CDR3 runs 16 residues. Unmatched junction bases numbered 17, after V lost 10 bases and J lost 3 bases.

This clonotype was observed a few times. This chain uses TRBV4-1 with TRBJ2-1; the D gene is possibly TRBD1 (6 bases). This CDR3 spans 15 amino acids. Germline CDR1 reads MGHRA; CDR2 reads YSYEKL. The V end was cut by 0 bases, the J end by 4 bases, with 10 bases between. The CDR3 nucleotides read TGCGCCAGCAGCCAAGACGCGGACAGATACAATGAGCAGTTCTTC. This gives the protein CASSQDADRYNEQFF.

The V call is TRBV4-3, the J call TRBJ2-1; D is possibly TRBD1 (7 bases). The germline V gene has CDR1 LGHNA and CDR2 YSLEER. This CDR3 is built from 15 residues. V was pared by 3 bases and J by 4 bases, with 13 bases between. This chain's CDR3 is CASSQEGQSYNEQFF. The CDR3 DNA reads TGCGCCAGCAGCCAGGAGGGACAGTCGTACAATGAGCAGTTCTTC.

Here the CDR3 reads CSASKAGSVYEQYF. The CDR3 region has the DNA TGCAGTGCTTCAAAGGCGGGGTCAGTCTACGAGCAGTACTTC. The chain carries TRBV20-1 and TRBJ2-7; maybe TRBD2 (6 bases). The CDR3 spans 14 residues. Trimming removed 5 bases at V and 3 bases at J, with 17 bases between. CDR1 and CDR2 (germline): DFQATT, SNEGSKA (reference sequence).

This chain links TRBV6-2 or TRBV6-3 with TRBJ2-3; D is possibly TRBD2 (5 bases). Per the germline V gene, CDR1 is MNHEY and CDR2 is SVGEGT. The V end lost 6 bases, the J end lost 2 bases, and 15 bases lay between the germline ends. The CDR3 totals 15 residues. In nucleotides, the CDR3 is TGTGCCAGCAGCCCGGGCAGCGGAATCACAGATACGCAGTATTTT. Translating gives CASSPGSGITDTQYF.

This clonotype showed up just a few times. The chain employs TRBV12-3 or TRBV12-4 and TRBJ2-5; TRBD2 matches at 12 bases. Unmatched junction bases numbered 5, after V lost 5 bases and J lost 4 bases. The CDR3 spans 15 residues. The CDR3 coding sequence is TGTGCCAGCAGTCGGACTAGCGGGGCAGGAGAGACCCAGTACTTC. It is translated as CASSRTSGAGETQYF.

This clonotype turned up a few times. The CDR3 DNA follows: TGTGCCAGCAGCCGGGACAGGGAGGAACAGCCCCAGCATTTT. Translation gives CASSRDREEQPQHF. J is TRBJ1-5 and V is TRBV7-2; 9 bases line up with TRBD1. V lost 5 bases and J lost 7; bases outside the gene matches: 6. The CDR3 length is 14 residues. Looked up from germline, CDR1 is SGHTA and CDR2 is FQGNSA.

The gene calls are TRBV18 and TRBJ2-1; 7 positions agree with TRBD2. Germline V gives CDR1 KGHSH, CDR2 LQKENI. Unmatched junction bases numbered 2, after V lost 3 bases and J lost 3 bases. The CDR3 has 14 residues. The CDR3 DNA is TGTGCCAGCTCACCGAGCGGGGACTACAATGAGCAGTTCTTC. It codes for CASSPSGDYNEQFF.

This clonotype turned up a few times. This chain uses TRBV5-5 with TRBJ2-5, with a weak D call TRBD2 (5 bases). The last part of the DNA fits TRBJ2-7 better; the J call may be wrong. Per germline, CDR1 SGHKS and CDR2 YYEKEE (reference sequence). The CDR3 length is 14 residues. The CDR3 protein is CASSKLGEIYEQYF. The CDR3 DNA sequence: TGTGCCAGCAGTAAACTAGGCGAAATCTACGAGCAGTACTTC.

The chain links TRBV14 to TRBJ2-4, with 9 bases that match TRBD1. V dropped 6 bases and J dropped 15; count of bases not matched to a gene: 9. The CDR3 sequence is 12 residues long. Germline V gives CDR1 SGHDN, CDR2 FVKESK. DNA of the CDR3: TGTGCCAGCAGGCATACCGGGACAGGGCTGTACTTC. Protein: CASRHTGTGLYF.

The rearrangement joins TRBV7-2 to TRBJ1-4; no definite D call. The CDR3 has 13 residues. CDR1 is SGHTA, CDR2 FQGNSA, per germline. Deletions cut 5 bases from V and 8 bases from J, with 12 bases between. The CDR3 region is CASSPQGFEKLFF. CDR3 nucleotide sequence: TGTGCCAGCAGCCCTCAAGGCTTCGAAAAACTGTTTTTT.

The genes are TRBV9 and TRBJ2-1; 7 bases align to TRBD2. Germline V lookup: CDR1 SGDLS, CDR2 YYNGEE. The CDR3 totals 15 residues. The V and J ends lost 3 bases and 1 base, in that order; junction bases with no gene match: 4. In DNA form, the CDR3 reads TGTGCCAGCAGCGCAGACGGGGGGTCCTACAATGAGCAGTTCTTC. This encodes CASSADGGSYNEQFF.

The gene calls are TRBV6-2 or TRBV6-3 and TRBJ2-3, with D perhaps matching TRBD2 (5 bases). The CDR3 has 14 residues. The germline V and J ends were trimmed by 2 bases and 7 bases, with 13 bases remaining between them. In germline, CDR1 is MNHEY, CDR2 SVGEGT. CDR3 in DNA: TGTGCCAGCAGTTACGGAGGCAGCTCAAATACGCAGTATTTT. Translated, it gives CASSYGGSSNTQYF.

This clonotype was detected once. The chain has TRBV25-1 and TRBJ1-1; D possibly corresponds to TRBD1 (5 bases). This CDR3 is built from 14 residues. In germline, CDR1 is MGHDK, CDR2 SYGVNS. Trimming took 5 bases from V and 4 from J, leaving 14 bases between them. CDR3 residues: CASSFGGETTEAFF. The CDR3 DNA reads TGTGCCAGCAGTTTTGGGGGAGAGACCACTGAAGCTTTCTTT.

This clonotype was counted between two and nine times. The J gene is TRBJ1-1, the V gene TRBV18; TRBD1 might be the D (5 bases). The length of the CDR3 is 15 residues. V dropped 4 bases and J dropped 3 bases, with 15 bases sitting between them. Germline CDR1 is KGHSH and CDR2 is LQKENI. DNA of the CDR3: TGTGCCAGCTCACTGCGGGTCTGGGACTACACTGAAGCTTTCTTT. Translated, it gives CASSLRVWDYTEAFF.

This clonotype was recorded a few times. This rearrangement joins TRBV5-8 to TRBJ2-1, with no clear D. V lost 0 bases to trimming and J lost 2 bases, with 12 bases between them. Germline lookup yields CDR1 SGHTS and CDR2 YDEGEE. This CDR3 is built from 16 residues. CDR3 protein: CASSLGRFLAYNEQFF. The CDR3 nucleotides read TGTGCCAGCAGCTTGGGGCGCTTTCTTGCCTACAATGAGCAGTTCTTC.

The sample holds a few counts of this clonotype. The chain combines TRBV20-1 with TRBJ2-7; no reliable D call. This CDR3 contains 14 residues. Trimming left V 7 bases short and J 7 bases short, with 23 bases between. CDR1 is DFQATT, CDR2 SNEGSKA, per germline (reference sequence). The DNA for the CDR3 is TGCAGTGGGCAACAGTGGGCCCTAGAAGAAGAGCAGTACTTC. This encodes CSGQQWALEEEQYF.

The J gene is TRBJ1-2, the V gene TRBV20-1; D is undetermined. There are 13 residues in the CDR3. V lost 0 bases to trimming and J lost 5 bases, with 10 bases between them. CDR1 is DFQATT and CDR2 is SNEGSKA in the germline V gene (reference sequence). This CDR3 is CSAREEVVYGYTF. CDR3 DNA sequence: TGCAGTGCTAGAGAAGAGGTTGTGTATGGCTACACCTTC.

This clonotype was detected a few times. This sequence joins TRBV6-5 and TRBJ1-4; TRBD1 aligns across 11 bases. With 5 bases clipped from V and 8 bases from J, the junction kept 10 bases outside the gene matches. CDR1 is MNHEY, CDR2 SVGAGI, per germline. This CDR3 comprises 16 residues. The CDR3 spells CASSPGTGGFSEKLFF. The CDR3 region has the DNA TGTGCCAGCAGTCCCGGGACAGGGGGTTTTTCGGAAAAACTGTTTTTT.

The chain recombines TRBV27 with TRBJ2-7; 10 nucleotides agree with TRBD1. Germline assignment: CDR1 MNHEY and CDR2 SMNVEV (reference sequence). The CDR3 length is 15 residues. Germline trimming cut 5 bases from V and 0 bases from J; bases unmatched to any gene: 4. The chain's CDR3 is CASSMGQGPSYEQYF. For the CDR3, the DNA is TGTGCCAGCAGTATGGGACAGGGGCCCTCCTACGAGCAGTACTTC.

This clonotype was observed a few times. This chain uses TRBV13 with TRBJ2-7; perhaps TRBD1 as D (6 bases). In germline, CDR1 is PRHDT, CDR2 FYEKMQ (reference sequence). This CDR3 contains 13 residues. V was pared by 8 bases and J by 7 bases, with 18 bases between. CDR3 region: CASGDIFLREQYF. CDR3 DNA: TGTGCCAGCGGGGACATATTCCTACGAGAGCAGTACTTC.

The sample holds a few counts of this clonotype. The chain has TRBV12-3 or TRBV12-4 and TRBJ2-7, with 8 bases identical to TRBD1. The CDR3 runs 13 residues. J gave up 5 bases and V 5 bases, and 5 bases lay outside the gene matches. CDR3 in DNA: TGTGCCAGCAGTCAGGACAGGGAGGACGAGCAGTACTTC. It is translated as CASSQDREDEQYF.

The chain employs TRBV15 and TRBJ2-3, with 10 bases identical to TRBD2. This CDR3 has 17 residues. Germline V CDR1 and CDR2: LNHNV, YYDKDF (reference sequence). V trimming: 3 bases; J trimming: 4 bases; junction bases outside the gene matches: 10. CDR3 DNA sequence: TGTGCCACCAGCAGTGCTAGCGGGGGATTTGGGGCAGATACGCAGTATTTT. This translates into CATSSASGGFGADTQYF.